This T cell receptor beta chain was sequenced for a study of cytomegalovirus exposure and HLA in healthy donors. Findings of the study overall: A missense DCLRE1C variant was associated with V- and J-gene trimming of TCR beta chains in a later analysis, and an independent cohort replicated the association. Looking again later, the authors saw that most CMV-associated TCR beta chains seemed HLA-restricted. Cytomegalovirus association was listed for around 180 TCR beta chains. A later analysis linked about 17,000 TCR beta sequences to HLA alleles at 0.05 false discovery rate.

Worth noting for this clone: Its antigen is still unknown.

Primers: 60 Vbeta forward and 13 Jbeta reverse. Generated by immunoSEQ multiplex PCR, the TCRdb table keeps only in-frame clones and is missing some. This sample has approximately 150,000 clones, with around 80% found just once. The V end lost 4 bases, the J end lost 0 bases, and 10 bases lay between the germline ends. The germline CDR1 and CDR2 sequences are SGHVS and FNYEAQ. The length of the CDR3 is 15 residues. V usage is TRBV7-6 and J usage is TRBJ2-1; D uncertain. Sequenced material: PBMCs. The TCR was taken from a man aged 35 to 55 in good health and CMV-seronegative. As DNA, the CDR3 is TGTGCCAGCAGCTCCACATTCAGCTCCTACAATGAGCAGTTCTTC. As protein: CASSSTFSSYNEQFF. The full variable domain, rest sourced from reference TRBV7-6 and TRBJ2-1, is GAGVSQSPRYKVTKRGQDVALRCDPISGHVSLYWYRQALGQGPEFLTYFNYEAQQDKSGLPNDRFSAERPEGSISTLTIQRTEQRDSAMYRCASSSTFSSYNEQFFGPGTRLTVL.